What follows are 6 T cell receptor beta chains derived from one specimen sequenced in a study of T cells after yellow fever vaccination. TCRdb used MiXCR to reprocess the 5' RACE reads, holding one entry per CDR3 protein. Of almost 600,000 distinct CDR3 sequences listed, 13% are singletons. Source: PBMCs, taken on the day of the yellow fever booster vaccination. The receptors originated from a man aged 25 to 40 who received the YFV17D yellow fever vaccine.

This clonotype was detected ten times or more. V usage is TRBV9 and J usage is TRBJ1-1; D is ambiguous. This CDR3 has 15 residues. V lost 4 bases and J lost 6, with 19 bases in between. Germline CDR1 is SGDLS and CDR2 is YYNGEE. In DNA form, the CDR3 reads TGTGCCAGCAGCCCCAGTGGCAGATACCCCGCTGAAGCTTTCTTT. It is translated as CASSPSGRYPAEAFF.

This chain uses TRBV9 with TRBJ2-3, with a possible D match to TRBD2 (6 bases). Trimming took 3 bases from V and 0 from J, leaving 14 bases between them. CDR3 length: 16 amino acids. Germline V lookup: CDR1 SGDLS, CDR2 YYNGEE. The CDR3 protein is CASSGGDFSSTDTQYF. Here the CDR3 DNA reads TGTGCCAGCAGCGGGGGGGACTTTTCTAGCACAGATACGCAGTATTTT.

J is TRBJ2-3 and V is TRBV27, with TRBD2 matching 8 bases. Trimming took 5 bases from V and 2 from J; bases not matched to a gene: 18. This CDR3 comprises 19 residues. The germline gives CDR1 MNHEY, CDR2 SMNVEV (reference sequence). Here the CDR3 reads CASSLTSSGTRRNTDTQYF. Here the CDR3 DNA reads TGTGCCAGCAGTCTAACCTCCTCTGGGACTAGGAGGAACACAGATACGCAGTATTTT.

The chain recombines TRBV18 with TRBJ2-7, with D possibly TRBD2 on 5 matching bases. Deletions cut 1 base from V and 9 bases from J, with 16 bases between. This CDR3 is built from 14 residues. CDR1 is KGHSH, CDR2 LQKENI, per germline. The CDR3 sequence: CASSPQLGLNGQYF. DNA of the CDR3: TGTGCCAGCTCACCACAACTAGGACTTAACGGGCAGTACTTC.

This chain's CDR3 is CAISESLSLGEQFF. The CDR3, as DNA: TGTGCCATCAGTGAGTCTTTATCTCTCGGTGAGCAGTTCTTC. V is TRBV10-3 and J is TRBJ2-1; D unclear. Germline CDR1 reads ENHRY; CDR2 reads SYGVKD. Between the trimmed V and J ends, which lost 0 bases and 9 bases, there was a span of 12 bases. CDR3 size: 14 residues.

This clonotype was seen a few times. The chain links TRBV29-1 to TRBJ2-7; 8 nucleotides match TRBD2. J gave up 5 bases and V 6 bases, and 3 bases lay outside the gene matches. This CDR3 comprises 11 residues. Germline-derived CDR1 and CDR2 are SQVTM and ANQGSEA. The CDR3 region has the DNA TGCAGCGTATCGGGGGGGGACGAGCAGTACTTC. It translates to CSVSGGDEQYF.